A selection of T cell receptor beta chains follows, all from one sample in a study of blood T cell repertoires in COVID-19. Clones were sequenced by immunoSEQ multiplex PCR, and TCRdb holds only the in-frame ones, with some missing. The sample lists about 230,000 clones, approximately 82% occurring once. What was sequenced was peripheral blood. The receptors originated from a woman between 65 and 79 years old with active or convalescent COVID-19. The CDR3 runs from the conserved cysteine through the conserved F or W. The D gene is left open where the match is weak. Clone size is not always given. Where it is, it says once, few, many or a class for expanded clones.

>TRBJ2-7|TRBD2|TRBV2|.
TGTGCCAGCACCTTACGAGGGGAGGGGTACGAGCAGTACTTC
CASTLRGEGYEQYF
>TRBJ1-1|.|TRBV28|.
TGTGCCACCCTTAGGGGTAGGGCTGAAGCTTTCTTT
CATLRGRAEAFF
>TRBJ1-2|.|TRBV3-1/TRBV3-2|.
TGTGCCAGCAGCCACCTACAGGTGACTAACTATGGCTACACCTTC
CASSHLQVTNYGYTF
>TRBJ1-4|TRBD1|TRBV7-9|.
TGTGCCAGCAGCCTGACAGGGGCAGAAAAACTGTTTTTT
CASSLTGAEKLFF
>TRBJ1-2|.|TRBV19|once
TGTGCCAGTACCCGAGACAGCGCAAATAACTATGGCTACACCTTC
CASTRDSANNYGYTF
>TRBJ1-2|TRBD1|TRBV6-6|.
TGTGCCAGCAGGACAGGGGGTAATAACTATGGCTACACCTTC
CASRTGGNNYGYTF
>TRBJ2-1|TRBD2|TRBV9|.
TGTGCCAGCAGCGTAGCTACCGATACGGGACTAGCCTCCTACAATGAGCAGTTCTTC
CASSVATDTGLASYNEQFF
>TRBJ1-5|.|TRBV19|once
TGTGCCAGTAGTATAATGGCCTTGCATCAGCCCCAGCATTTT
CASSIMALHQPQHF
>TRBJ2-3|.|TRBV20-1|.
TGCAGTGCTAGGGCTACAGATACGCAGTATTTT
CSARATDTQYF
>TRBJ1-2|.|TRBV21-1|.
TGTGCCAGCAGCAACCACGGGACAGGCCCTCTGGGGGGCTACACCTTC
CASSNHGTGPLGGYTF
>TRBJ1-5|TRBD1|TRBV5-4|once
TGTGCCAGCAGCTTCGACAGGGATCAGCCCCAGCATTTT
CASSFDRDQPQHF
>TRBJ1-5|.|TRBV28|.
TGTGCCAGCAGTTGGGACTTCCCGAGCAATCAGCCCCAGCATTTT
CASSWDFPSNQPQHF
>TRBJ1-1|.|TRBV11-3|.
TGTGCCAGCAGCTTTGGCAGTAACACTGAAGCTTTCTTT
CASSFGSNTEAFF
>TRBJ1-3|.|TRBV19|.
TGTCAAGGTACGGAGAGAAACACCATATATTTT
CQGTERNTIYF
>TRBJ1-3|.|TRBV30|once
TGTGCCTTTACTCCAGGGTTACTAAGCTCTGGAAACACCATATATTTT
CAFTPGLLSSGNTIYF
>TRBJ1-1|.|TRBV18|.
TGTGCCAGCTCACCGGGCCTTCTGAACACTGAAGCTTTCTTT
CASSPGLLNTEAFF
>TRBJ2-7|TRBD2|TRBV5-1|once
TGCGCCAGCCGGGGACTAGCGGGGTCCGAGGAGCAGTACTTC
CASRGLAGSEEQYF
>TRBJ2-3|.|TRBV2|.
TGTGCCAGCAGTACTTGGAGCCACACAGATACGCAGTATTTT
CASSTWSHTDTQYF
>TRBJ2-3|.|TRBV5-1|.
TGCGCCAGCAGCCATACAGATACGCAGTATTTT
CASSHTDTQYF
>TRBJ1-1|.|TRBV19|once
TGTGCCAGTAGTTTCCTGGGGCCTGGGACTGAAGCTTTCTTT
CASSFLGPGTEAFF
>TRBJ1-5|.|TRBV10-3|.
TGTGCCATCAGTTTTAACAATCAGCCCCAGCATTTT
CAISFNNQPQHF
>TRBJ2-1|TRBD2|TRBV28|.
TGTGCCAGCAGTTTAATTTTTGACGGGAGGGTTGAGTTCTTC
CASSLIFDGRVEFF